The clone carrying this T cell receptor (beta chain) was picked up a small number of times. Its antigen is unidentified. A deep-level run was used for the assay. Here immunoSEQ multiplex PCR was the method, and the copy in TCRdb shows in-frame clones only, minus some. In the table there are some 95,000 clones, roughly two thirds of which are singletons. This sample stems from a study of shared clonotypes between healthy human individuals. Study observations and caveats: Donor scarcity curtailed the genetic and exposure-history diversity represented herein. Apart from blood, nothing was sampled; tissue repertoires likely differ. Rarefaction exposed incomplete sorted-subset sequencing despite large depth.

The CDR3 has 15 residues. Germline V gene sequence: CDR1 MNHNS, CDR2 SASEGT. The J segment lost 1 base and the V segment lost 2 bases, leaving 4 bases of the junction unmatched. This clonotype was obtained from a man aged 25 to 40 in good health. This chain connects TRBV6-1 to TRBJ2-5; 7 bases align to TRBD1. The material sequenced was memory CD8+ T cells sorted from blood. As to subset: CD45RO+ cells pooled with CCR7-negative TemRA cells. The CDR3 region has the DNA TGTGCCAGCAGTGAAACCGCAGGGGGCCAAGAGACCCAGTACTTC. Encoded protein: CASSETAGGQETQYF.